The clone carrying this TCR beta chain occurred many times. Its antigen is currently unknown. The record originates from a study of T-cell memory formation after mild COVID-19. Regarding the study as a whole: The study detected some responding clones in pre-infection memory, suggesting cross-reactive memory joined. CD4+ contracting clones lay mainly in CM and EM, CD8+ ones in EMRA.

Using its own MiXCR run on the 5' RACE reads, TCRdb lists one record per CDR3 protein. This table holds roughly 300,000 distinct CDR3 sequences, 7% to 10% found once. The CDR3 is 18 amino acids. J was trimmed by 0 bases and V by 4 bases; bases with no gene match: 6. Germline V gene sequence: CDR1 SGHRS, CDR2 YFSETQ. Material for sequencing was PBMCs or a T cell subset sorted from them (not recorded which). The TCR sequence derives from a man between 18 and 35 years old who had mild COVID-19 (a few samples of this study predate the infection). Cell type and time point are not known. The J gene is TRBJ2-2, the V gene TRBV5-1, with 13 bases matching TRBD2. As DNA, the CDR3 is TGCGCCAGCAGCCCCCGGGGACTAGCGGGATCGAACACCGGGGAGCTGTTTTTT. Translated, it gives CASSPRGLAGSNTGELFF.